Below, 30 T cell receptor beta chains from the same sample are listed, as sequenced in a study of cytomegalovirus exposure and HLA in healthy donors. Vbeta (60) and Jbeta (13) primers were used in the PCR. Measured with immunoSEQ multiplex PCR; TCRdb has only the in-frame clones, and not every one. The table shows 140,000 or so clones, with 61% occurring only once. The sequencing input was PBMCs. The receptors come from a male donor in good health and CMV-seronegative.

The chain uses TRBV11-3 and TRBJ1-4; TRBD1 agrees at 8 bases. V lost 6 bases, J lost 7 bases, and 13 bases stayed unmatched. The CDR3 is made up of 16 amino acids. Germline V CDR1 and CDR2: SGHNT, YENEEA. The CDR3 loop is CASRTDSTGDGEKLFF. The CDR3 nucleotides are TGTGCCAGCAGGACTGACTCGACAGGGGACGGTGAAAAACTGTTTTTT.

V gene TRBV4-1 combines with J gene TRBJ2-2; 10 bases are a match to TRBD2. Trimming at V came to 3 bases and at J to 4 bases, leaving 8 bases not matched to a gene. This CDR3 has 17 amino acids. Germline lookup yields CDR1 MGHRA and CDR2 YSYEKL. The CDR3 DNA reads TGCGCCAGCAGCCAGGTACAGGGACTAGCGTCCACCGGGGAGCTGTTTTTT. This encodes CASSQVQGLASTGELFF.

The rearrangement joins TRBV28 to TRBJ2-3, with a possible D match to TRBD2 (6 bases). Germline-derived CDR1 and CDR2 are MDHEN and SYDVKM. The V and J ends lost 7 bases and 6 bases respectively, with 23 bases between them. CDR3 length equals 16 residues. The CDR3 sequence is CASNQPGLPIWDTQYF. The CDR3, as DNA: TGTGCCAGCAACCAACCGGGACTTCCCATCTGGGATACGCAGTATTTT.

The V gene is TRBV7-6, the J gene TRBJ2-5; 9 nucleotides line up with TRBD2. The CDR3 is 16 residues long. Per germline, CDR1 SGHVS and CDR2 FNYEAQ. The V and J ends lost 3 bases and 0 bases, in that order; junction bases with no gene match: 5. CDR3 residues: CASSFRTSVYQETQYF. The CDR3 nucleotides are TGTGCCAGCAGCTTCCGGACTAGCGTTTACCAAGAGACCCAGTACTTC.

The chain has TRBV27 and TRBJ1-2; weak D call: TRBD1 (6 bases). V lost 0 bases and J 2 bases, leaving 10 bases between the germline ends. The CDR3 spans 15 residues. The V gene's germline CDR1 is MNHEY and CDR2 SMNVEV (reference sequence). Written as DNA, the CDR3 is TGTGCCAGCAGTTTATCGTTTGGGGGCAACTATGGCTACACCTTC. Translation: CASSLSFGGNYGYTF.

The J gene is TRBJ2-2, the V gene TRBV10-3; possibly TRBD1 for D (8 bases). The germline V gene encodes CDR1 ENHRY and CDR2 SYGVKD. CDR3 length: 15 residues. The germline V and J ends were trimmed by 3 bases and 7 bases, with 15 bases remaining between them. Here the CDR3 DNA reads TGTGCCATCAGTGAACAGGGGGGGGAAGGCGGGGAGCTGTTTTTT. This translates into CAISEQGGEGGELFF.

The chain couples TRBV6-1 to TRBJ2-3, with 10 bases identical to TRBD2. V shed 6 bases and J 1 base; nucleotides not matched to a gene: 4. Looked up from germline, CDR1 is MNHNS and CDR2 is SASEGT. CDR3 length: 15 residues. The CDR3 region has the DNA TGTGCCAGCAGACCCGGGACTAGCGGCACAGATACGCAGTATTTT. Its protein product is CASRPGTSGTDTQYF.

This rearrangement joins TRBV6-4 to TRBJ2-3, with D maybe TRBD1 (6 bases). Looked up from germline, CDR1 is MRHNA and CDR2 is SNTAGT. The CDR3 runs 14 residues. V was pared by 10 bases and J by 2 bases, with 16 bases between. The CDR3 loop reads CATPDRSATDTQYF. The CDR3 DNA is TGTGCCACCCCGGACAGATCCGCCACAGATACGCAGTATTTT.

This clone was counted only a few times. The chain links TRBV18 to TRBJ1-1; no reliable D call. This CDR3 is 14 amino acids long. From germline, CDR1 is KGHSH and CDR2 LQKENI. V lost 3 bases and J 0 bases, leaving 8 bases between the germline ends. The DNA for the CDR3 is TGTGCCAGCTCACCGGTTACATTGAACACTGAAGCTTTCTTT. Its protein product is CASSPVTLNTEAFF.

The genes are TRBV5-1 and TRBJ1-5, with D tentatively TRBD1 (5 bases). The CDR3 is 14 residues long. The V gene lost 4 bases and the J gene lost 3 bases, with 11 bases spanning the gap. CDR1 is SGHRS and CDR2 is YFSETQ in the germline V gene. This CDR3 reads CASSVTGDNQPQHF. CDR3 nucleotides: TGCGCCAGCAGCGTCACAGGAGACAATCAGCCCCAGCATTTT.

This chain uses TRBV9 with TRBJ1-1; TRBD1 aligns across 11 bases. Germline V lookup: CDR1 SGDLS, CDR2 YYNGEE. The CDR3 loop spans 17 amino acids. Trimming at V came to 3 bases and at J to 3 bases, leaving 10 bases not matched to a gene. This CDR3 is CASSASPGTGGDTEAFF. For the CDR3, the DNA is TGTGCCAGCAGCGCCTCTCCCGGGACAGGGGGGGACACTGAAGCTTTCTTT.

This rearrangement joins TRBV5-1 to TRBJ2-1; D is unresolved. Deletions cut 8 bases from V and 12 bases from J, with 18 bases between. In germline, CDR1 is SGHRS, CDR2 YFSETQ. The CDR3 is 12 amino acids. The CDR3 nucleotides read TGCGCCAGTCACGATCCCGCCGGGTCGCAGTTCTTC. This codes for CASHDPAGSQFF. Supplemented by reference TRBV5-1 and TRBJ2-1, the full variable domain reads KAGVTQTPRYLIKTRGQQVTLSCSPISGHRSVSWYQQTPGQGLQFLFEYFSETQRNKGNFPGRFSGRQFSNSRSEMNVSTLELGDSALYLCASHDPAGSQFFGPGTRLTVL.

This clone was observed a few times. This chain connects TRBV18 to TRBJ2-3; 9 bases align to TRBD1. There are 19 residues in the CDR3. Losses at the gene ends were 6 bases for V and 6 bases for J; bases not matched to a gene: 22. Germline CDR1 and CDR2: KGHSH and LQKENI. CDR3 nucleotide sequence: TGTGCCAGCTCCCCAAAAACCACCAGCGGGACAGGGCAGATGGATACGCAGTATTTT. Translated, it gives CASSPKTTSGTGQMDTQYF.

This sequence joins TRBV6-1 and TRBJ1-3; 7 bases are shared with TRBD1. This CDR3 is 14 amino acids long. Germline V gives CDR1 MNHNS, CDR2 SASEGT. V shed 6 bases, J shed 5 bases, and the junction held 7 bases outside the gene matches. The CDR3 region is CASRQGTGRNTIYF. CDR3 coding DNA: TGTGCCAGCAGACAGGGGACGGGTAGAAACACCATATATTTT.

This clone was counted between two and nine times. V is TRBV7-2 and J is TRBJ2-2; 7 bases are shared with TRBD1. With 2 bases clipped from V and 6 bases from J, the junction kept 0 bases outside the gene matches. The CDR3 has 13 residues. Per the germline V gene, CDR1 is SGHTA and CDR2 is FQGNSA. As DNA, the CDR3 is TGTGCCAGCAGCTTACAGGGGGCCGGGGAGCTGTTTTTT. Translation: CASSLQGAGELFF.

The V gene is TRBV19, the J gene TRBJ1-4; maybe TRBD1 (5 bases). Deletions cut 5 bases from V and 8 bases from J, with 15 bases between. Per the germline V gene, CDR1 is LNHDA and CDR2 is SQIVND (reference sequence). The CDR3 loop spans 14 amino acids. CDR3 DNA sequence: TGTGCCAGTAGTGGAGGGGTTCCAGAGGAAAAACTGTTTTTT. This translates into CASSGGVPEEKLFF.

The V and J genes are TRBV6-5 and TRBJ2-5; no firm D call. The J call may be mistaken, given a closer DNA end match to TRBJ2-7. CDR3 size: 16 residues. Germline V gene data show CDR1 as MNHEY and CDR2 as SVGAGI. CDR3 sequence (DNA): TGTGCCAGCAGTTACTACCCCCCAAAGAATACCTACGAGCAGTACTTC. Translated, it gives CASSYYPPKNTYEQYF.

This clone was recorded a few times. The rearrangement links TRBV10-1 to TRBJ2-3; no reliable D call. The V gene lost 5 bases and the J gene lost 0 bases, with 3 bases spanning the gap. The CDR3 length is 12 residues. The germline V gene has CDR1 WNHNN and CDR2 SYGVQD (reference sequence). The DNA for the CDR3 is TGCGCCAGCAGTCCTAGCACAGATACGCAGTATTTT. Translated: CASSPSTDTQYF.

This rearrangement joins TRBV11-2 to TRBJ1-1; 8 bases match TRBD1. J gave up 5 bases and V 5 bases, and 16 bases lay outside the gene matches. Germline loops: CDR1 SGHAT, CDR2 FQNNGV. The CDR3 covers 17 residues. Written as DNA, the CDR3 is TGTGCCAGCAGCCCTCTAAACCCGGGACAGGTAGGGACTGAAGCTTTCTTT. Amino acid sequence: CASSPLNPGQVGTEAFF.

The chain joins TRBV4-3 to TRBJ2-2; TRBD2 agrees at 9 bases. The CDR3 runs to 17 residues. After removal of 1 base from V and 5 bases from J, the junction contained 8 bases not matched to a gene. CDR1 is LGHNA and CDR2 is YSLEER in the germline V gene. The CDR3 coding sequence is TGCGCCAGCAGCCAAGCGTGGCGGGGGGGAAGTACCGGGGAGCTGTTTTTT. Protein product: CASSQAWRGGSTGELFF.

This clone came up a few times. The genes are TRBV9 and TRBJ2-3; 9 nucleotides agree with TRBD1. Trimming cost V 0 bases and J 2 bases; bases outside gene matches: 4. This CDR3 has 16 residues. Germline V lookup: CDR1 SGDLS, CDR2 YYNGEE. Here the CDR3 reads CASSVVGQGATDTQYF. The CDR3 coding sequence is TGTGCCAGCAGCGTAGTGGGACAGGGCGCCACAGATACGCAGTATTTT. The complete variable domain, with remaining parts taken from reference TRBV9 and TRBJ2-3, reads DSGVTQTPKHLITATGQRVTLRCSPRSGDLSVYWYQQSLDQGLQFLIQYYNGEERAKGNILERFSAQQFPDLHSELNLSSLELGDSALYFCASSVVGQGATDTQYFGPGTRLTVL.

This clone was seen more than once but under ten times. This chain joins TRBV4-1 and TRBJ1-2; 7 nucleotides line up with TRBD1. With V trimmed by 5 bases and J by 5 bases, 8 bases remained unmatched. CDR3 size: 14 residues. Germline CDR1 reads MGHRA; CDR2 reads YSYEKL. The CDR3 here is CASSWFGTEYGYTF. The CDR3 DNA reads TGCGCCAGCAGCTGGTTCGGGACAGAGTATGGCTACACCTTC.

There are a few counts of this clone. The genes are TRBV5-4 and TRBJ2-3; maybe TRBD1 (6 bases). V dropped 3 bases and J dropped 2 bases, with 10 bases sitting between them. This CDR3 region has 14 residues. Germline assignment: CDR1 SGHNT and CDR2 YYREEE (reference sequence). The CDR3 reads CASSWQGITDTQYF. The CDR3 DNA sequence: TGTGCCAGCAGCTGGCAGGGGATCACAGATACGCAGTATTTT.

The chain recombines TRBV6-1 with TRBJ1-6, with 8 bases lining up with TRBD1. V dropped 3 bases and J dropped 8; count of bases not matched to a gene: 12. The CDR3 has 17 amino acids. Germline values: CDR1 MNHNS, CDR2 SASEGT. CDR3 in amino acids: CASSERGRGLLYSPLHF. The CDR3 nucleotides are TGTGCCAGCAGTGAGCGAGGCAGGGGGCTCCTTTATTCACCCCTCCACTTT.

This CDR3 is CASSRLAGETQYF. The CDR3 DNA reads TGTGCCAGTAGCCGACTAGCGGGGGAGACCCAGTACTTC. J is TRBJ2-5 and V is TRBV19; TRBD2 agrees at 11 bases. The CDR3 covers 13 residues. In germline, CDR1 is LNHDA, CDR2 SQIVND (reference sequence). V was clipped by 6 bases and J by 5 bases; unmatched bases: 2.

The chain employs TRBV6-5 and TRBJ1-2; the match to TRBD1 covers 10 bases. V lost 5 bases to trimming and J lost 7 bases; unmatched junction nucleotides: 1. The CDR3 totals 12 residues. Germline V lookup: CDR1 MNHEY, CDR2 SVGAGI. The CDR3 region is CASSRDRGGYTF. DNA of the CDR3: TGTGCCAGCAGTCGGGACAGGGGTGGCTACACCTTC.

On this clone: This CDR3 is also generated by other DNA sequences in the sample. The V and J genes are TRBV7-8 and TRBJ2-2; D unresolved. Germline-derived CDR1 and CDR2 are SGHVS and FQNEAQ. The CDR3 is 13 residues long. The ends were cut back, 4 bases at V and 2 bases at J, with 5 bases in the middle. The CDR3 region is CASSSVNTGELFF. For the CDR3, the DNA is TGTGCCAGCAGCTCAGTCAACACCGGGGAGCTGTTTTTT.

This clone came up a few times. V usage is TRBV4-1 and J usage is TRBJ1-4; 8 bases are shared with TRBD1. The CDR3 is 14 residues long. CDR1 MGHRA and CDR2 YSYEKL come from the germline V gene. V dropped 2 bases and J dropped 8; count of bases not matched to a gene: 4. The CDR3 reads CASSQRQGNEKLFF. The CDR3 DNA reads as TGCGCCAGCAGCCAAAGACAGGGGAACGAAAAACTGTTTTTT.

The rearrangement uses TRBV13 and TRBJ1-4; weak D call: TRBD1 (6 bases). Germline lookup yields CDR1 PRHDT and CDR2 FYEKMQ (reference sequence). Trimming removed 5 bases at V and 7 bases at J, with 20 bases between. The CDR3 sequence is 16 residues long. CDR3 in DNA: TGTGCCAGCAGCGAACGCCTACAGGGCCTCTCTGAAAAACTGTTTTTT. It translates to CASSERLQGLSEKLFF.

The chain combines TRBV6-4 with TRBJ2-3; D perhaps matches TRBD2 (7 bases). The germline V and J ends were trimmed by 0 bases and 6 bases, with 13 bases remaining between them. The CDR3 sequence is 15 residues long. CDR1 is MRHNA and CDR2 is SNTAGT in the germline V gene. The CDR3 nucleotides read TGTGCCAGCAGTGACTCGAGGGGGGGCCGTGATACGCAGTATTTT. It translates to CASSDSRGGRDTQYF.